Below, one T cell receptor beta chain is given with its context. CDR1 is LNHNV, CDR2 YYDKDF, per germline (reference sequence). CDR3 size: 14 residues. After removal of 9 bases from V and 8 bases from J, the junction contained 8 bases not matched to a gene. Per the study methods: Nucleated cell counts were estimated from reference gene primer amplification. Clones were read by immunoSEQ multiplex PCR, and TCRdb kept only the in-frame ones, dropping some. Clonal size and the V and J genes are those of that table, whereas D and trimming came from the DNA. The sample has more than 200,000 clones; about 88% are singletons. The sample belongs to a study of blood T cell repertoires in COVID-19. As for the study in general: Spain, Italy and the United States supplied samples that represented acute and convalescent COVID-19. T cells, B-cell-depleted T cells, or PBMCs supplied cDNA or gDNA.

Sequencing was performed on peripheral blood. The chain couples TRBV15 to TRBJ2-2; 11 nucleotides agree with TRBD2. The TCR was taken from a man between 65 and 80 years old with acute or convalescent COVID-19. CDR3 nucleotide sequence: TGTGCCACTTCTAGCGGGAGGTATACTGGGGAGCTGTTTTTT. Its translation: CATSSGRYTGELFF.